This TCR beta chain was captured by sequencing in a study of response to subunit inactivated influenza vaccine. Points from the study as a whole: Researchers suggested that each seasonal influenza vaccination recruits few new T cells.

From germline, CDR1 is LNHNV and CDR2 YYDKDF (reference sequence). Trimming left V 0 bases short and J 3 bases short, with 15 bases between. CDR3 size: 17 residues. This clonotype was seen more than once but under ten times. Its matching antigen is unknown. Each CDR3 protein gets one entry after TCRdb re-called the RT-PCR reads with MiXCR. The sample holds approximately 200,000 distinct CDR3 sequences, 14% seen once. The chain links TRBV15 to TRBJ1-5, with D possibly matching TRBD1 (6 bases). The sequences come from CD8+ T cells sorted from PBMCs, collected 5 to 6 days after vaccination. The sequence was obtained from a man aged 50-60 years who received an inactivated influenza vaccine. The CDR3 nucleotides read TGTGCCACCAGCAGAGATAAAACAGGGAGTCACAATCAGCCCCAGCATTTT. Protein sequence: CATSRDKTGSHNQPQHF. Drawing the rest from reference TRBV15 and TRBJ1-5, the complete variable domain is DAMVIQNPRYQVTQFGKPVTLSCSQTLNHNVMYWYQQKSSQAPKLLFHYYDKDFNNEADTPDNFQSRRPNTSFCFLDIRSPGLGDTAMYLCATSRDKTGSHNQPQHFGDGTRLSIL.